A single sample gave rise to the 3 T cell receptor beta chains below, sequenced in a study of human T cells and chemical hapten exposure. Each CDR3 protein gets one entry after TCRdb re-called the RACE reads with MiXCR. The sample has some 250,000 distinct CDR3 sequences, 7.5% to 8% seen once. The time point was: pre-sensitization, week 0. This sample's treatment: therapeutic diphenylcyclopropenone sensitization with weekly scalp DPC. This specimen was whole blood, taken in connection with sensitization to the hapten diphenylcyclopropenone (DPC). Receptors were obtained from a man aged 18-30 years with alopecia areata. Some clones in this sample may be carry-over from other donors' samples.

The table lists this clonotype with many counts. This chain connects TRBV29-1 to TRBJ2-1, with D possibly TRBD1 on 6 matching bases. V was cut by 4 bases and J by 7 bases, with 20 bases left in between. The CDR3 contains 15 residues. Germline V gene lookup returns CDR1 SQVTM and CDR2 ANQGSEA. In nucleotides, the CDR3 is TGCAGCGTTGGATCCACAGGGTACGTAAGGAATGAGCAGTTCTTC. Protein product: CSVGSTGYVRNEQFF.

The chain recombines TRBV6-2 or TRBV6-3 with TRBJ1-5, with D unresolved. The germline gives CDR1 MNHEY, CDR2 SVGEGT. The CDR3 covers 12 residues. Trimming took 7 bases from V and 3 from J, leaving 7 bases between them. The CDR3 spells CASKVHNQPQHF. CDR3 coding DNA: TGTGCCAGCAAAGTCCACAATCAGCCCCAGCATTTT.

The CDR3 DNA sequence: TGTGCCAGCAGCTCTCCCGCAGGCCTCCAAGAGACCCAGTACTTC. Translating it yields CASSSPAGLQETQYF. This chain joins TRBV7-2 and TRBJ2-5; no clear D. Germline CDR1 and CDR2: SGHTA and FQGNSA. The CDR3 runs 15 residues. V was cut by 4 bases and J by 1 base, with 13 bases left in between.